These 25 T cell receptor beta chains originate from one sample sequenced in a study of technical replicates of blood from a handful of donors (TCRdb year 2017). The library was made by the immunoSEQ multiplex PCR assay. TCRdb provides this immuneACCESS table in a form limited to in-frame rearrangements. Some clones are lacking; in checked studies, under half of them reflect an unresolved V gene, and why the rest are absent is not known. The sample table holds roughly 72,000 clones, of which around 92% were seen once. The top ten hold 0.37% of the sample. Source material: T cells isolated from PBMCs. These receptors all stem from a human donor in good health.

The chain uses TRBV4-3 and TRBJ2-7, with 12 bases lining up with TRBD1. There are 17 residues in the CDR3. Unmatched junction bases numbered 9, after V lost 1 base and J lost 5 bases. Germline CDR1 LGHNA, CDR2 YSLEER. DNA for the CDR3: TGCGCCAGCAGCCAAGTCCTCGGGACAGGGGGCGACAACGAGCAGTACTTC. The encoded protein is CASSQVLGTGGDNEQYF.

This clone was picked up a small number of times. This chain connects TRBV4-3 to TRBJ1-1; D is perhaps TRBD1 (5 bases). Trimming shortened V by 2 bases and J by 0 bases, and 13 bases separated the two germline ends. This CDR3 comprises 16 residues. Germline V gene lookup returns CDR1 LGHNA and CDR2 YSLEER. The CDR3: CASSQKQGVMNTEAFF. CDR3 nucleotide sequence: TGCGCCAGCAGCCAAAAGCAGGGCGTTATGAACACTGAAGCTTTCTTT.

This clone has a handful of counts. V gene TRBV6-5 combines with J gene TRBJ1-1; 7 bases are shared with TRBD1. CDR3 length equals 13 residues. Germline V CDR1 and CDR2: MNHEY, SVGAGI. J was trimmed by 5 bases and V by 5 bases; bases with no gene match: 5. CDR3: CASSAGGRTEAFF. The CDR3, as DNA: TGTGCCAGCAGTGCAGGGGGTAGGACTGAAGCTTTCTTT.

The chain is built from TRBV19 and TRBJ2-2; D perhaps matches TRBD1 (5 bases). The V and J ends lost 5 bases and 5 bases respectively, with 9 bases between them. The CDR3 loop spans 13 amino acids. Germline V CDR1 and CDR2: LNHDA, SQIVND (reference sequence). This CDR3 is CASSSRETGELFF. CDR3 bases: TGTGCCAGTAGTTCCAGGGAAACCGGGGAGCTGTTTTTT.

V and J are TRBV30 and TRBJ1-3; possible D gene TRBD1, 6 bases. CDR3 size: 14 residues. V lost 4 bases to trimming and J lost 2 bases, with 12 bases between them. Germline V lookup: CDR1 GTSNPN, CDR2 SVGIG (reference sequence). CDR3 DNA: TGTGCCTGGATACCCCCAGGGGCTGGAAACACCATATATTTT. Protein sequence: CAWIPPGAGNTIYF. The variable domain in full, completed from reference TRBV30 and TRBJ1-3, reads SQTIHQWPATLVQPVGSPLSLECTVEGTSNPNLYWYRQAAGRGLQLLFYSVGIGQISSEVPQNLSASRPQDRQFILSSKKLLLSDSGFYLCAWIPPGAGNTIYFGEGSWLTVV.

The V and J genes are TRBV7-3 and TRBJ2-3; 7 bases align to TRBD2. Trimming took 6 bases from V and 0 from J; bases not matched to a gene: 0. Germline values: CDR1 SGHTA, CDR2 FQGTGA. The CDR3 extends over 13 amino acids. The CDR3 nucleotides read TGTGCCAGCAGACTAGCGAGCACAGATACGCAGTATTTT. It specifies CASRLASTDTQYF.

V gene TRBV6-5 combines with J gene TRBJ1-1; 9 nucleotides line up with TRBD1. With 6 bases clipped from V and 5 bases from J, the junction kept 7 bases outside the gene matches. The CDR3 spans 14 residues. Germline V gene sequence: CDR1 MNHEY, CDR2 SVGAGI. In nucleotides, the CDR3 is TGTGCCAGCAGGGCTACAGGGGGCAGGACTGAAGCTTTCTTT. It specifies CASRATGGRTEAFF.

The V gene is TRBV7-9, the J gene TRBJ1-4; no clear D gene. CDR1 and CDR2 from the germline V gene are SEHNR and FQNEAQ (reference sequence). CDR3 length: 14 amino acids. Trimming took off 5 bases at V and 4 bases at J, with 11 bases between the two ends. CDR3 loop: CASSQVVRNEKLFF. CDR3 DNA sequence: TGTGCCAGCAGCCAGGTCGTCCGTAATGAAAAACTGTTTTTT. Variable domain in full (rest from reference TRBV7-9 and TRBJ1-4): DTGVSQNPRHKITKRGQNVTFRCDPISEHNRLYWYRQTLGQGPEFLTYFQNEAQLEKSRLLSDRFSAERPKGSFSTLEIQRTEQGDSAMYLCASSQVVRNEKLFFGSGTQLSVL.

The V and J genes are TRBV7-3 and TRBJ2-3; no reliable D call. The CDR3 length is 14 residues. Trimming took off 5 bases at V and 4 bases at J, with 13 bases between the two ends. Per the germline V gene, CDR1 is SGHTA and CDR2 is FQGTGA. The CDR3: CASSPLIEPDTQYF. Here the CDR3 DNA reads TGTGCCAGCAGCCCTCTGATAGAACCAGATACGCAGTATTTT.

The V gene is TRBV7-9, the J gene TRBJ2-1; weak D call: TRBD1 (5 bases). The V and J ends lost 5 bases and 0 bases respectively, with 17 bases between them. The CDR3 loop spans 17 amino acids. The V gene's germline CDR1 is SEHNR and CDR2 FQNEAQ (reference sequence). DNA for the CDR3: TGTGCCAGCAGCCCACCTATGACAGCCAGCTCCTACAATGAGCAGTTCTTC. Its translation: CASSPPMTASSYNEQFF.

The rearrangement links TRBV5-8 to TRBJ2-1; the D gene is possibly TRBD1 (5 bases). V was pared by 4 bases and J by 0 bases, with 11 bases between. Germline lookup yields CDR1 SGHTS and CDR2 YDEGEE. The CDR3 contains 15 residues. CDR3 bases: TGTGCCAGCAGCGGGGCCCAGAGCTCCTACAATGAGCAGTTCTTC. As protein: CASSGAQSSYNEQFF. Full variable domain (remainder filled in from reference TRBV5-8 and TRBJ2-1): EAGVTQSPTHLIKTRGQQATLRCSPISGHTSVYWYQQALGLGLQFLLWYDEGEERNRGNFPPRFSGRQFPNYSSELNVNALELEDSALYLCASSGAQSSYNEQFFGPGTRLTVL.

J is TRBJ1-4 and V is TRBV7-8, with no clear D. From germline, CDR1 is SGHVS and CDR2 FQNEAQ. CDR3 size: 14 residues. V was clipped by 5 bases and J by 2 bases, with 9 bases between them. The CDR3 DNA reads TGTGCCAGCAGCCCTTTCCGGACTAATGAAAAACTGTTTTTT. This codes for CASSPFRTNEKLFF.

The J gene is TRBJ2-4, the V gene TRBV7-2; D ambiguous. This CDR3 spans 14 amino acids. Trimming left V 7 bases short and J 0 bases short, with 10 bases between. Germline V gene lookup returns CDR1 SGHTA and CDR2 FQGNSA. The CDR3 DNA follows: TGTGCCAGCACCCGGTTCGAAGCCAAAAACATTCAGTACTTC. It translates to CASTRFEAKNIQYF.

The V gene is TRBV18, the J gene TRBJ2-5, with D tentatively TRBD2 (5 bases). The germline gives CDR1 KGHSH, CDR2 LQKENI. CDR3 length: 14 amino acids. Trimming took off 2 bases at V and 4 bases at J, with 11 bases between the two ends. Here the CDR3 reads CASSPSTEGETQYF. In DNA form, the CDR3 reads TGTGCCAGCTCACCATCTACAGAGGGAGAGACCCAGTACTTC.

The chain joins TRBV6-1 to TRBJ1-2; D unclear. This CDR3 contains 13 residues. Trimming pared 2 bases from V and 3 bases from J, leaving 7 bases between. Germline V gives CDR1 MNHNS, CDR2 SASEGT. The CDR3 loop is CASSEFPDYGYTF. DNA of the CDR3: TGTGCCAGCAGTGAATTCCCAGACTATGGCTACACCTTC.

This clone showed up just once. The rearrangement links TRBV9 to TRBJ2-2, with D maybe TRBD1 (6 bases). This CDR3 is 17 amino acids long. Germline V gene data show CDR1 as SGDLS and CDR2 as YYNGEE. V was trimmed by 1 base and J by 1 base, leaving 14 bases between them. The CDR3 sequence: CASSVPREQGNTGELFF. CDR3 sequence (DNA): TGTGCCAGCAGCGTACCCCGCGAACAGGGGAACACCGGGGAGCTGTTTTTT.

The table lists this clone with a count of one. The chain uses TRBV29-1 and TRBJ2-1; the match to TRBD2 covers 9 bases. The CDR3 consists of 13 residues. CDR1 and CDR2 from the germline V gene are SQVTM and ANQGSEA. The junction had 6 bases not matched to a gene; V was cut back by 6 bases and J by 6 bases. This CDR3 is CSVVAGGVNEQFF. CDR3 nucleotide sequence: TGCAGCGTCGTCGCGGGAGGGGTCAATGAGCAGTTCTTC.

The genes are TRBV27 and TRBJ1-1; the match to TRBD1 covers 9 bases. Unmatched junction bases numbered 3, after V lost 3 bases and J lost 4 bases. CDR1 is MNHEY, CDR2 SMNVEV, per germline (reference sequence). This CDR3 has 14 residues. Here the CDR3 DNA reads TGTGCCAGCAGTTTGGTACAGGGGGCCACTGAAGCTTTCTTT. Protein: CASSLVQGATEAFF.

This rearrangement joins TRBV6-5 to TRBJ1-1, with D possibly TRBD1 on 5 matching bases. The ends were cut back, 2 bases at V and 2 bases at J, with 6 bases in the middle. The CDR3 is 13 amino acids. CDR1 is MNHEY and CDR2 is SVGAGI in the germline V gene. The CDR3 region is CASSYRGNTEAFF. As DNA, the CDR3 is TGTGCCAGCAGTTACAGGGGCAACACTGAAGCTTTCTTT.

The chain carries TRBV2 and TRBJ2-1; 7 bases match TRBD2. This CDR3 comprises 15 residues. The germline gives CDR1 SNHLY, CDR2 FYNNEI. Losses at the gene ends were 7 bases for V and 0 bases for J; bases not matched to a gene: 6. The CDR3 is CASMSLAASYNEQFF. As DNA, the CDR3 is TGTGCCAGCATGAGTCTAGCGGCCTCCTACAATGAGCAGTTCTTC.

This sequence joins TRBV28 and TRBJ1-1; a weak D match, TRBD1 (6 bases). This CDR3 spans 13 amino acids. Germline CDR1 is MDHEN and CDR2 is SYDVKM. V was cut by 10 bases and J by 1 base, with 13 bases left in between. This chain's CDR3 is CAISRDTNTEAFF. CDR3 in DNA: TGTGCCATTAGCCGGGACACGAACACTGAAGCTTTCTTT.

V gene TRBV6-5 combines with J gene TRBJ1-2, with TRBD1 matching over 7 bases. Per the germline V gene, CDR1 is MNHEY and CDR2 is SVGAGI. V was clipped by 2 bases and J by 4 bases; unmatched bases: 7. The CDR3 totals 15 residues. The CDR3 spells CASSYLRTGSYGYTF. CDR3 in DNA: TGTGCCAGCAGTTACCTAAGGACAGGTAGCTATGGCTACACCTTC.

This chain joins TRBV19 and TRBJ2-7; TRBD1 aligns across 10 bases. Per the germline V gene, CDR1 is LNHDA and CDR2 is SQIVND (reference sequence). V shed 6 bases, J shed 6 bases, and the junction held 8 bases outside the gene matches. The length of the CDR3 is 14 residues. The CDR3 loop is CASRKRQGASEQYF. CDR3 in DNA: TGTGCCAGTAGGAAAAGACAGGGGGCCAGCGAGCAGTACTTC.

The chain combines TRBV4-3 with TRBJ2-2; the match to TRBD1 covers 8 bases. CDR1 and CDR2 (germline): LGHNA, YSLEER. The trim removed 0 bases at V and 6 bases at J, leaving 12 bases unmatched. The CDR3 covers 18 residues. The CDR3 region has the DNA TGCGCCAGCAGCCAAGATAGGGGGACAGGATTTTACCCCGGGGAGCTGTTTTTT. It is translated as CASSQDRGTGFYPGELFF.

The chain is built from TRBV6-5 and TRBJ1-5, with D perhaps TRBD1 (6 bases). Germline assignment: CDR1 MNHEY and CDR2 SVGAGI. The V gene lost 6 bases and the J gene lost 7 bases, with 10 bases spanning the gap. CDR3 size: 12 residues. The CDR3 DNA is TGTGCCAGCAGCCAGGGGCGACAGCCCCAGCATTTT. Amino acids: CASSQGRQPQHF.